This T cell receptor beta chain originates from a study of CD8+CD57+ T cells in acquired aplastic anemia. Study results and limitations: CD8+ Simpson's diversity showed no significant patient-control difference.

About this clonotype: The antigen remains unidentified.

All patients picked for sequencing had shown, by flow cytometry, an expansion of CD8+CD57+ cells. Genomic DNA acted as the template from which TCR beta VDJ combination and CDR3 sequence profiling were carried out. TCRdb passed the reads through MiXCR, listing each CDR3 protein once. The profile covers under 500,000 distinct CDR3 sequences, with approximately 32% appearing a single time and approximately 0.82% taken by the ten largest. The CDR3 consists of 17 residues. V lost 4 bases to trimming and J lost 2 bases, with 23 bases between them. Germline lookup yields CDR1 GTSNPN and CDR2 SVGIG (reference sequence).

The sequenced material came from sorted CD4+, CD8+, or CD8+CD57+ T cells (not recorded which) from PBMCs. This clonotype was obtained from a human donor with aplastic anemia. This rearrangement joins TRBV30 to TRBJ1-1; TRBD1 is a possible D gene (5 bases). This chain's CDR3 is CAWIGARRTRGNTEAFF. The DNA of the CDR3 is TGTGCCTGGATAGGAGCACGGAGGACAAGGGGTAACACTGAAGCTTTCTTT.